The next 15 T cell receptor beta chains were all read from a single sample in a study of spatial heterogeneity in lung cancer. TCRdb itself ran the 5' RACE reads through MiXCR, one entry per CDR3 protein. This sample has 7,500 to 10,000 distinct CDR3 sequences, with approximately 3.9% found just once. Time point in this sample: blood taken at disease recurrence. Researchers sequenced whole RNA taken from tumor, nontumor lung or frozen PBMC without sorting. The specimen was PBMCs, collected at recurrence. The receptors stem from a female donor with early-stage non-small cell lung cancer.

This clonotype occurred many times. This beta chain is a stray read from a library made for alpha chains; its abundance is not meaningful. This chain uses TRBV24-1 with TRBJ1-5; 12 positions agree with TRBD1. The germline gives CDR1 KGHDR, CDR2 SFDVKD. Losses at the gene ends were 5 bases for V and 2 bases for J; bases not matched to a gene: 6. CDR3 length equals 17 residues. CDR3 nucleotide sequence: TGTGCCACCAGTGCCGGGACAGGGGGCTTTCGCAATCAGCCCCAGCATTTT. It is translated as CATSAGTGGFRNQPQHF.

This clonotype was recorded at least ten times. This beta chain appears as a stray read in a library generated for alpha chains; its size is not informative. The rearrangement joins TRBV3-1 to TRBJ2-3, with TRBD1 identical over 10 bases. V was clipped by 5 bases and J by 4 bases; unmatched bases: 21. This CDR3 comprises 20 residues. Germline V CDR1 and CDR2: LGHDT, YNNKEL (reference sequence). CDR3 in amino acids: CASSSEGETGGAWAPDTQYF. The DNA for the CDR3 is TGTGCCAGCAGCTCAGAGGGGGAGACAGGGGGCGCCTGGGCCCCAGATACGCAGTATTTT.

This clonotype showed up many times. This beta chain represents an off-target read in a library built for alpha chains; its size is of limited meaning. The J gene is TRBJ1-1, the V gene TRBV27; TRBD1 aligns across 7 bases. Germline assignment: CDR1 MNHEY and CDR2 SMNVEV (reference sequence). Losses at the gene ends were 5 bases for V and 5 bases for J; bases not matched to a gene: 11. The CDR3 totals 15 residues. CDR3 residues: CASSPKNRGRTEAFF. The CDR3 DNA reads as TGTGCCAGCAGTCCTAAAAACAGGGGTAGAACTGAAGCTTTCTTT.

This clonotype was observed many times. This beta chain turned up in a library designed for alpha chains; as an off-target read, its abundance says little. This chain's CDR3 is CSARVRQGLELNYGYTF. The CDR3 coding sequence is TGCAGTGCTAGAGTCAGACAGGGGCTTGAACTGAACTATGGCTACACCTTC. The chain uses TRBV20-1 and TRBJ1-2; 8 nucleotides line up with TRBD1. Germline trimming cut 1 base from V and 2 bases from J; bases unmatched to any gene: 12. The germline V gene encodes CDR1 DFQATT and CDR2 SNEGSKA (reference sequence). This CDR3 contains 17 residues.

By sample share, this clonotype is medium-sized. This beta chain is an off-target read within a library intended for alpha chains, so its frequency means little. The genes are TRBV12-3 or TRBV12-4 and TRBJ1-2; no firm D call. Trimming took 5 bases from V and 8 from J, leaving 15 bases between them. The CDR3 runs to 13 residues. The CDR3: CASSAGKKGGYTF. For the CDR3, the DNA is TGTGCCAGCAGTGCGGGCAAAAAGGGAGGCTACACCTTC.

This clonotype was counted many times. The library was built for alpha chains, so this beta chain is an off-target read and its size means little. The chain has TRBV28 and TRBJ2-3; the D call may be TRBD1 or TRBD2 (5 bases each). Germline V gene data show CDR1 as MDHEN and CDR2 as SYDVKM. The CDR3 covers 14 residues. V was clipped by 7 bases and J by 2 bases, with 13 bases between them. Here the CDR3 reads CASNGGHLTDTQYF. The DNA for the CDR3 is TGTGCCAGCAATGGGGGTCACCTCACAGATACGCAGTATTTT. The full variable domain, in which reference TRBV28 and TRBJ2-3 provide the parts outside the CDR3, is DVKVTQSSRYLVKRTGEKVFLECVQDMDHENMFWYRQDPGLGLRLIYFSYDVKMKEKGDIPEGYSVSREKKERFSLILESASTNQTSMYLCASNGGHLTDTQYFGPGTRLTVL.

In regard to this clonotype: The library was prepared for alpha chains; this beta chain is a stray read, so its frequency means little. J is TRBJ2-3 and V is TRBV7-8; the D gene could be TRBD1 or TRBD2 (5 bases each). The germline V gene has CDR1 SGHVS and CDR2 FQNEAQ. The germline V and J ends were trimmed by 4 bases and 6 bases, with 20 bases remaining between them. CDR3 length: 16 residues. The CDR3 protein is CASSSRAGGTEDTQYF. The CDR3 DNA reads TGTGCCAGCAGCTCCCGGGCTGGGGGAACAGAGGATACGCAGTATTTT.

This clonotype was seen repeatedly, ten times or more. Since it is a stray read in a library aimed at alpha chains, this beta chain has a size that is not meaningful. CDR3 sequence (DNA): TGCGCCAGCAGCTTTGGGGGGGCGACTGAAGCTTTCTTT. Its protein is CASSFGGATEAFF. This sequence joins TRBV5-1 and TRBJ1-1; a weak D match, TRBD1 (6 bases). The CDR3 sequence is 13 residues long. V was clipped by 2 bases and J by 5 bases, with 10 bases between them. The V gene's germline CDR1 is SGHRS and CDR2 YFSETQ.

The table lists this clonotype with many counts. Being off target in a library aimed at alpha chains, this beta chain has a size of little meaning. This chain links TRBV5-1 with TRBJ2-1; 8 bases line up with TRBD1. The CDR3 length is 15 residues. Germline CDR1 reads SGHRS; CDR2 reads YFSETQ. With 7 bases clipped from V and 7 bases from J, the junction kept 13 bases outside the gene matches. CDR3 nucleotide sequence: TGCGCCAGCGTCGTCGGGCAGGGGGCAGAGAATGAGCAGTTCTTC. It specifies CASVVGQGAENEQFF.

This clonotype came up many times. This beta chain is off target for a library built for alpha chains, so its abundance means little. This chain uses TRBV7-2 with TRBJ2-5; 7 bases align to TRBD2. CDR1 and CDR2 from the germline V gene are SGHTA and FQGNSA. This CDR3 is built from 17 residues. V dropped 5 bases and J dropped 0; count of bases not matched to a gene: 12. In nucleotides, the CDR3 is TGTGCCAGCAGCCGCGCGGGTGGCGGGGGAGACCAAGAGACCCAGTACTTC. Translating it yields CASSRAGGGGDQETQYF.

By proportion, this clonotype is large. This beta chain came through as a stray read in a library set up for alpha chains, and its size says little. V is TRBV7-2 and J is TRBJ1-1, with 10 nucleotides matching TRBD1. Germline CDR1 and CDR2: SGHTA and FQGNSA. This CDR3 spans 15 amino acids. V dropped 1 base and J dropped 6; count of bases not matched to a gene: 5. The CDR3 loop reads CASSLGTGGWAEAFF. Here the CDR3 DNA reads TGTGCCAGCAGCTTAGGGACAGGGGGTTGGGCTGAAGCTTTCTTT.

This clonotype came up many times. The library was prepared for alpha chains; this beta chain is a stray read, so its frequency means little. The chain has TRBV7-8 and TRBJ1-6; 10 positions agree with TRBD1. Per the germline V gene, CDR1 is SGHVS and CDR2 is FQNEAQ. Trimming removed 1 base from V and 9 bases from J; junction bases left unmatched: 3. The length of the CDR3 is 15 residues. The CDR3 coding sequence is TGTGCCAGCAGCTTAGGGGGACAGGGGTTTTCACCCCTCCACTTT. As protein: CASSLGGQGFSPLHF.

There are many counts of this clonotype. The library was designed around alpha chains, so this beta chain is a stray read whose abundance carries little weight. The J gene is TRBJ2-7, the V gene TRBV10-1; 9 nucleotides agree with TRBD1. Germline V gives CDR1 WNHNN, CDR2 SYGVQD (reference sequence). J lost 2 bases, V lost 8 bases, and 1 base had no gene match. The CDR3 has 12 amino acids. The CDR3 DNA is TGCGCCAGCGGGACAGGGCCCTACGAGCAGTACTTC. Translated, it gives CASGTGPYEQYF.

Within the sample, this clonotype is medium-sized. Within a library made for alpha chains, this beta chain is off target, and its count is uninformative. The rearrangement uses TRBV3-1 and TRBJ1-1; a possible D gene is TRBD1 (5 bases). Germline V gene data show CDR1 as LGHDT and CDR2 as YNNKEL (reference sequence). V was shortened by 0 bases and J by 11 bases, with 13 bases between the two germline ends. The CDR3 is 13 residues long. The CDR3 spells CASSQDRGRGAFF. CDR3 nucleotide sequence: TGTGCCAGCAGCCAAGATCGGGGACGGGGGGCTTTCTTT.

This clonotype appeared many times. This beta chain turned up in a library designed for alpha chains; as an off-target read, its abundance says little. The rearrangement joins TRBV20-1 to TRBJ2-7, with 8 bases aligning to TRBD1. CDR1 and CDR2 (germline): DFQATT, SNEGSKA (reference sequence). V gave up 3 bases and J gave up 3 bases; unmatched junction bases: 10. The length of the CDR3 is 15 residues. The chain's CDR3 is CSARGPTGANYEQYF. CDR3 nucleotide sequence: TGCAGTGCTAGGGGACCGACAGGGGCTAACTACGAGCAGTACTTC.